This T cell receptor beta chain was sequenced during a study of Graves' ophthalmopathy and Graves' hyperthyroidism (dated 2018 in TCRdb). Context from the whole study: A patient counted as having stable hyperthyroidism if there was no progression to ophthalmopathy within 18 months of follow-up. A discovery set of about 99 patients (43 ophthalmopathy, just over 55 stable hyperthyroidism) was enrolled to explore V-J signatures distinguishing ophthalmopathy from hyperthyroidism. After sampling, hyperthyroidism patients received methimazole starting at 30 mg daily, and ophthalmopathy patients received high-dose intravenous methylprednisolone. The study used TCR beta repertoire signatures to distinguish Graves' ophthalmopathy from Graves' hyperthyroidism and to predict progression to ophthalmopathy. In total, approximately 140 blood samples were TCR-sequenced: some 43 ophthalmopathy, some 75 hyperthyroidism and 17 hyperthyroidism-to-ophthalmopathy patients. An independent validation cohort comprised 18 hyperthyroidism patients and some 16 patients who later progressed from hyperthyroidism to ophthalmopathy. In over five hyperthyroidism patients, T-cell repertoires of thyroid tissue and blood were compared.

This clonotype was seen many times. Its antigen is still unknown. Base qualities are missing; no much larger clone stands one base away. For repertoire sequencing, TCR beta CDR3 regions were amplified from RNA transcripts. A first-round RT-PCR used HTBI primers with the Qiagen OneStep RT-PCR kit, followed by a second-round multiplex PCR, size selection and purification. Libraries were sequenced on an Illumina HiSeq2000 using paired-end 100 bp reads. Under the source paper's analysis protocol: SOAPnuke was used to process the reads, removing any read that contained adapters or uncalled bases, had a mean Phred below 15, or lacked an exact match to the constant primer or identifier. COPE v1.2.5 was used to merge the high-quality paired reads. Each unique nucleotide sequence was defined as a clonotype, and clonotypes were aligned to IMGT TRB V, D and J references with MiTCR v1.1. Analysis was restricted to V-J combinations with a frequency above 0.0001, which covered about 99% of repertoires. For each V-J combination, a TCR clonal expansion and chaos score was defined as the ratio of F50 clonal expansion to chaos observed in the TCRdist matrix. Welch's t-statistics and random forest were used to reduce the features to 10 to 15 V-J combinations, which were then used as input to a naive Bayes classifier. The Morisita-Horn index was used to measure how similar the thyroid and blood repertoires were. TCRdb reanalyzed the raw reads on its own, using fastp at Q25 for trimming and MiXCR for clone calling, and kept in-frame beta chains. Each entry merges the rows of one CDR3 protein and shows their most common DNA and genes. The V and J calls follow TCRdb's processing rather than the paper's. This sample has 1 million to 1.3 million distinct CDR3 sequences in its table, and 35% to 45% of those were observed once. Of the sample, around 10% is held by the ten largest clones.

Overall study outcomes, separate from this receptor: In cross-validation, the 13-signature model distinguished ophthalmopathy from stable hyperthyroidism with just over 85% sensitivity and 81.08% specificity, while in the test set the corresponding values were 80% and 75%. Among expanded thyroid clonotypes with frequency above 0.001, most also showed up in blood, which suggests that blood repertoires may reflect the thyroid immune response. In validation, the model predicted ophthalmopathy progression with over 60% sensitivity and approximately 75% specificity; 12 predicted patients were CT-confirmed with GO in a median of approximately 6.2 months. No statistical method was used to predetermine the sample size, and group allocation was not hidden from the investigators.

Hyperthyroidism patients were newly diagnosed, were aged 18 to 65 years, and had a disease duration under 2 months. Anyone with other autoimmune diseases, uncontrolled infections, pregnancy or lactation was excluded from the study. Diagnosis relied on clinical symptoms, serum thyroxine, TRAb, thyroid ultrasound and orbital computed tomography. Trizol reagent was used to extract the total RNA, and its quality was then checked on an Agilent 2100 Bioanalyzer. The sequence came from an adult man with Graves' hyperthyroidism. The source material was peripheral blood or thyroid tissue (not recorded which).

CDR3 protein: CASSARGMNTEAFF. The DNA sequence is given as TGTGCCAGCAGCGCCAGGGGGATGAACACTGAAGCTTTCTTT. The sequence joins TRBV2 to TRBJ1-1; TRBD1 aligns with 7 central bases. The germline V gene supplies CDR1 SNHLY and CDR2 FYNNEI. V is trimmed back by 6 bases and J by 0 bases, and the junction contains 4 bases that no gene match accounts for. The CDR3 contains 14 residues, cysteine and phenylalanine counted. The CDR3 DNA has 42 bases and is translated from base 1.